The 18 T cell receptor beta chains listed next were all sequenced from one sample in a study of cytomegalovirus exposure and HLA in healthy donors. Researchers ran the PCR with 60 Vbeta and 13 Jbeta primers. Profiling relied on immunoSEQ multiplex PCR, and the TCRdb table lists in-frame clones only, not all of them. The table has approximately 100,000 clones, 60% to 75% seen once. Sequencing input: PBMCs. These receptors all stem from a man aged 50-60 years in good health and CMV-seronegative.

The gene calls are TRBV7-9 and TRBJ2-1; D call uncertain. The CDR3 is 14 amino acids. V gave up 2 bases and J gave up 5 bases, with 10 bases separating them. Germline V gene sequence: CDR1 SEHNR, CDR2 FQNEAQ (reference sequence). The CDR3 DNA is TGTGCCAGCAGCTTATTGGCCAGAAACAATGAGCAGTTCTTC. Translation gives CASSLLARNNEQFF.

The genes are TRBV28 and TRBJ2-2, with unresolved D. The germline V gene has CDR1 MDHEN and CDR2 SYDVKM. Trimming cost V 3 bases and J 6 bases, with 5 bases left between them. The CDR3 spans 12 residues. CDR3 in amino acids: CASSFYPGELFF. The CDR3 DNA reads TGTGCCAGCAGTTTCTACCCCGGGGAGCTGTTTTTT.

The V call is TRBV5-5, the J call TRBJ2-3; D may be TRBD1 (6 bases). The CDR3 consists of 15 residues. Germline assignment: CDR1 SGHKS and CDR2 YYEKEE (reference sequence). Between the trimmed V and J ends, which lost 0 bases and 4 bases, there was a span of 12 bases. The DNA for the CDR3 is TGTGCCAGCAGCTTGGGGGGGCCGCTTCCAGATACGCAGTATTTT. Translation gives CASSLGGPLPDTQYF.

CDR3 residues: CASSLAWTASGNTIYF. CDR3 DNA sequence: TGTGCCAGCAGCTTAGCTTGGACAGCCTCTGGAAACACCATATATTTT. This rearrangement joins TRBV7-9 to TRBJ1-3, with D perhaps matching TRBD1 (6 bases). Between the trimmed V and J ends, which lost 0 bases and 0 bases, there was a span of 9 bases. The CDR3 length is 16 residues. Germline CDR1 and CDR2: SEHNR and FQNEAQ (reference sequence).

The V and J genes are TRBV7-9 and TRBJ2-5, with 7 bases aligning to TRBD2. J was trimmed by 5 bases and V by 0 bases; bases with no gene match: 9. This CDR3 spans 16 amino acids. The germline V gene has CDR1 SEHNR and CDR2 FQNEAQ (reference sequence). DNA for the CDR3: TGTGCCAGCAGCTTAGCGGTTGGCGGGAGTAAGGAGACCCAGTACTTC. Translation: CASSLAVGGSKETQYF.

The V call is TRBV5-6, the J call TRBJ1-5; the D is unclear. Trimming shortened V by 1 base and J by 5 bases, and 10 bases separated the two germline ends. The CDR3 has 14 residues. From germline, CDR1 is SGHDT and CDR2 YYEEEE. In DNA form, the CDR3 reads TGTGCCAGCAGCTTGTGGCAGATCCATCAGCCCCAGCATTTT. Its translation is CASSLWQIHQPQHF.

This sequence joins TRBV30 and TRBJ1-4; D not certain. Germline V gives CDR1 GTSNPN, CDR2 SVGIG (reference sequence). The CDR3 spans 11 residues. V lost 3 bases to trimming and J lost 5 bases, with 4 bases between them. CDR3 region: CAWSRNEKLFF. The CDR3 DNA reads as TGTGCCTGGAGCAGAAATGAAAAACTGTTTTTT.

This clone was picked up a small number of times. In nucleotides, the CDR3 is TGCAGAGCGGGGGGGCCACCAGGGGGGATGAGAGGCAATCAGCCCCAGCATTTT. This sequence encodes CRAGGPPGGMRGNQPQHF. V gene TRBV29-1 combines with J gene TRBJ1-5; 7 nucleotides match TRBD1. Germline assignment: CDR1 SQVTM and CDR2 ANQGSEA. The CDR3 extends over 18 amino acids.

The V gene is TRBV6-5, the J gene TRBJ2-1; TRBD1 might be the D (6 bases). The germline V and J ends were trimmed by 6 bases and 10 bases, with 16 bases remaining between them. CDR1 is MNHEY and CDR2 is SVGAGI in the germline V gene. The CDR3 loop spans 13 amino acids. The chain's CDR3 is CASSRGPEGEQFF. In nucleotides, the CDR3 is TGTGCCAGCAGCAGGGGACCCGAGGGGGAGCAGTTCTTC.

The rearrangement uses TRBV4-1 and TRBJ1-1; the D is unclear. The CDR3 totals 13 residues. V was clipped by 5 bases and J by 0 bases, with 7 bases between them. Germline-derived CDR1 and CDR2 are MGHRA and YSYEKL. The DNA for the CDR3 is TGCGCCAGCAGCGTACAATTGAACACTGAAGCTTTCTTT. This sequence encodes CASSVQLNTEAFF.

This chain uses TRBV30 with TRBJ1-5; 9 bases agree with TRBD1. The CDR3 runs to 14 residues. Trimming took 5 bases from V and 3 from J; bases not matched to a gene: 5. CDR1 is GTSNPN and CDR2 is SVGIG in the germline V gene (reference sequence). CDR3 sequence: CAWAGTGLNQPQHF. The CDR3 DNA reads TGTGCCTGGGCCGGGACAGGGCTCAATCAGCCCCAGCATTTT.

V and J are TRBV5-6 and TRBJ2-3; TRBD1 aligns across 7 bases. Germline loops: CDR1 SGHDT, CDR2 YYEEEE. The CDR3 sequence is 15 residues long. The V segment lost 4 bases and the J segment 2 bases; nucleotides outside the gene matches: 7. CDR3 coding DNA: TGTGCCAGCAGCCTAGAGGGACAGTACACAGATACGCAGTATTTT. This codes for CASSLEGQYTDTQYF.

V usage is TRBV19 and J usage is TRBJ2-7; 10 bases fit TRBD2. The V gene's germline CDR1 is LNHDA and CDR2 SQIVND (reference sequence). The CDR3 consists of 15 residues. The ends lost 7 bases at V and 5 bases at J; junction bases unmatched: 11. In DNA, the CDR3 is TGTGCCAGTACGAGTTTAGCGGGGGGAAAGAACGAGCAGTACTTC. Translation gives CASTSLAGGKNEQYF.

The chain uses TRBV18 and TRBJ2-3; a possible D gene is TRBD2 (5 bases). The germline V and J ends were trimmed by 0 bases and 4 bases, with 5 bases remaining between them. CDR3 length: 13 residues. Germline V lookup: CDR1 KGHSH, CDR2 LQKENI. CDR3 in DNA: TGTGCCAGCTCACCACCGGGAGCAGATACGCAGTATTTT. Its translation: CASSPPGADTQYF. The full variable domain, its missing parts supplied by reference TRBV18 and TRBJ2-3, is NAGVMQNPRHLVRRRGQEARLRCSPMKGHSHVYWYRQLPEEGLKFMVYLQKENIIDESGMPKERFSAEFPKEGPSILRIQQVVRGDSAAYFCASSPPGADTQYFGPGTRLTVL.

The chain is built from TRBV7-2 and TRBJ2-2, with 10 bases that match TRBD1. This CDR3 is 15 amino acids long. V trimming: 5 bases; J trimming: 7 bases; junction bases outside the gene matches: 7. Germline CDR1 SGHTA, CDR2 FQGNSA. CDR3 sequence (DNA): TGTGCCAGCAGCCAAAGACAGGGGGCAAACGGGGAGCTGTTTTTT. As protein: CASSQRQGANGELFF.

This clone has more than one count but fewer than ten. The V call is TRBV29-1, the J call TRBJ2-3; TRBD2 agrees at 9 bases. With 1 base clipped from V and 1 base from J, the junction kept 3 bases outside the gene matches. Per the germline V gene, CDR1 is SQVTM and CDR2 is ANQGSEA. The CDR3 totals 15 residues. DNA for the CDR3: TGCAGCGTTGAAGTAGCGGGAGTTGGCACAGATACGCAGTATTTT. Translating gives CSVEVAGVGTDTQYF.

The J gene is TRBJ2-7, the V gene TRBV6-6; D unclear. This CDR3 is built from 12 residues. Between the trimmed V and J ends, which lost 1 base and 5 bases, there was a span of 6 bases. Germline V gives CDR1 MNHNY, CDR2 SVGAGI (reference sequence). CDR3 amino acids: CASSYFRNEQYF. The CDR3 coding sequence is TGTGCCAGCAGTTACTTCAGAAACGAGCAGTACTTC.

This chain joins TRBV9 and TRBJ2-1; the match to TRBD2 covers 13 bases. V shed 0 bases, J shed 7 bases, and the junction held 16 bases outside the gene matches. Germline CDR1 reads SGDLS; CDR2 reads YYNGEE. The CDR3 has 20 residues. The CDR3: CASSVGPGGLAGFRGNEQFF. Written as DNA, the CDR3 is TGTGCCAGCAGCGTAGGCCCAGGGGGACTAGCGGGGTTCCGAGGGAATGAGCAGTTCTTC.